The 21 T cell receptor beta chains below all came from one sample that was sequenced in a study of human versus mouse CDR3 diversity and MHC coevolution. Sequencing was performed with immunoSEQ multiplex PCR; in TCRdb, only in-frame clones are kept and a portion is missing. Of 45,000 to 75,000 clones in the sample, roughly 94% were seen once. Material for sequencing was naive CD4+ T cells from blood. The subset: CD45RO-negative CD62L-positive naive CD4 T cells. These receptors came from a person between 60 and 69 years old in good health.

The V and J genes are TRBV6-1 and TRBJ1-3, with TRBD1 matching 8 bases. Trimming cost V 6 bases and J 4 bases; bases outside gene matches: 8. The CDR3 extends over 15 amino acids. The germline V gene encodes CDR1 MNHNS and CDR2 SASEGT. The CDR3 loop reads CASRPTDRGGNTIYF. The DNA of the CDR3 is TGTGCCAGCAGACCTACAGACAGGGGAGGAAACACCATATATTTT.

V is TRBV4-1 and J is TRBJ2-6, with D hard to call. This CDR3 spans 16 amino acids. CDR1 MGHRA and CDR2 YSYEKL come from the germline V gene. V lost 0 bases, J lost 2 bases, and 8 bases lay in between. The CDR3 region is CASSQDATTGANVLTF. Here the CDR3 DNA reads TGCGCCAGCAGCCAAGATGCAACTACTGGGGCCAACGTCCTGACTTTC.

On this clone itself: The same CDR3 arises from other DNA sequences in this sample as well. The genes are TRBV11-2 and TRBJ2-5; no firm D call. Germline V CDR1 and CDR2: SGHAT, FQNNGV. Trimming pared 0 bases from V and 2 bases from J, leaving 4 bases between. The CDR3 loop spans 13 amino acids. The CDR3 protein is CASSLEQQETQYF. CDR3 coding DNA: TGTGCCAGCAGCTTAGAACAGCAAGAGACCCAGTACTTC.

This clone turned up a few times. The rearrangement uses TRBV9 and TRBJ1-1, with 8 bases fitting TRBD1. CDR1 is SGDLS, CDR2 YYNGEE, per germline. The CDR3 spans 15 residues. Trimming cost V 4 bases and J 1 base; bases outside gene matches: 6. The CDR3 here is CASSLAGTGNTEAFF. In DNA form, the CDR3 reads TGTGCCAGCAGCCTAGCCGGGACAGGGAACACTGAAGCTTTCTTT.

In DNA form, the CDR3 reads TGTGCCAGCAGTTGGGACTTCTCCTACAATGAGCAGTTCTTC. Translating gives CASSWDFSYNEQFF. The chain has TRBV6-5 and TRBJ2-1; a possible D gene is TRBD2 (6 bases). The CDR3 is 14 amino acids. Germline V gene data show CDR1 as MNHEY and CDR2 as SVGAGI. V was cut by 4 bases and J by 0 bases, with 7 bases left in between.

The gene calls are TRBV2 and TRBJ2-4, with D possibly TRBD1 on 7 matching bases. V was cut by 6 bases and J by 7 bases, with 19 bases left in between. The CDR3 runs to 15 residues. Germline-derived CDR1 and CDR2 are SNHLY and FYNNEI. The CDR3 loop is CASSPAGRGRNIQYF. The CDR3 coding sequence is TGTGCCAGCAGCCCCGCGGGAAGGGGGCGTAACATTCAGTACTTC.

The rearrangement joins TRBV10-3 to TRBJ2-5; perhaps TRBD1 as D (5 bases). CDR3 length equals 13 residues. Germline assignment: CDR1 ENHRY and CDR2 SYGVKD. Trimming took off 7 bases at V and 2 bases at J, with 11 bases between the two ends. CDR3 region: CAINTGKQETQYF. The CDR3 bases are TGTGCCATCAACACAGGCAAACAAGAGACCCAGTACTTC.

This clone was seen once. The V call is TRBV5-1, the J call TRBJ2-3, with D perhaps TRBD2 (6 bases). The CDR3 is 14 amino acids. Germline CDR1 SGHRS, CDR2 YFSETQ. V was cut by 4 bases and J by 5 bases, with 14 bases left in between. The CDR3 loop reads CASSPGTHGDTQYF. The CDR3 coding sequence is TGCGCCAGCAGCCCTGGGACTCACGGAGATACGCAGTATTTT. The entire variable domain, with the rest obtained from reference TRBV5-1 and TRBJ2-3, is as follows: KAGVTQTPRYLIKTRGQQVTLSCSPISGHRSVSWYQQTPGQGLQFLFEYFSETQRNKGNFPGRFSGRQFSNSRSEMNVSTLELGDSALYLCASSPGTHGDTQYFGPGTRLTVL.

The genes are TRBV6-1 and TRBJ2-7; D is perhaps TRBD1 (6 bases). The CDR3 length is 14 residues. The germline V gene encodes CDR1 MNHNS and CDR2 SASEGT. The V end was cut by 4 bases, the J end by 0 bases, with 10 bases between. CDR3 nucleotide sequence: TGTGCCAGCAGTGTCCGAGGGGGCTCCTACGAGCAGTACTTC. As protein: CASSVRGGSYEQYF.

This chain links TRBV14 with TRBJ2-1, with D possibly TRBD2 on 5 matching bases. V lost 1 base and J lost 1, with 8 bases in between. This CDR3 is built from 15 residues. Germline-derived CDR1 and CDR2 are SGHDN and FVKESK. The CDR3 region is CASSQVPGSYNEQFF. CDR3 sequence (DNA): TGTGCCAGCAGCCAAGTTCCGGGATCCTACAATGAGCAGTTCTTC.

The rearrangement uses TRBV19 and TRBJ2-2; 8 bases fit TRBD1. Trimming removed 6 bases from V and 4 bases from J; junction bases left unmatched: 7. The CDR3 is 15 amino acids. Germline values: CDR1 LNHDA, CDR2 SQIVND (reference sequence). The CDR3 nucleotides read TGTGCCAGTAGCCCCGGGACAGGCTCCACCGGGGAGCTGTTTTTT. Its protein product is CASSPGTGSTGELFF.

The chain employs TRBV5-1 and TRBJ2-7, with D maybe TRBD1 (5 bases). Germline loops: CDR1 SGHRS, CDR2 YFSETQ. The V end lost 0 bases, the J end lost 0 bases, and 10 bases lay between the germline ends. The CDR3 sequence is 15 residues long. The CDR3 bases are TGCGCCAGCAGCTTGGAGGACACCTTCTCCTACGAGCAGTACTTC. The encoded protein is CASSLEDTFSYEQYF.

V and J are TRBV7-9 and TRBJ2-7; 9 bases agree with TRBD2. The J segment lost 6 bases and the V segment lost 5 bases, leaving 8 bases of the junction unmatched. Germline V gene sequence: CDR1 SEHNR, CDR2 FQNEAQ (reference sequence). The CDR3 loop spans 14 amino acids. CDR3 in amino acids: CASSPRTSAPEQYF. DNA for the CDR3: TGTGCCAGCAGCCCGCGGACTAGCGCTCCCGAGCAGTACTTC.

The chain combines TRBV25-1 with TRBJ1-1, with a possible D match to TRBD1 (6 bases). CDR3 length: 11 amino acids. Germline V gives CDR1 MGHDK, CDR2 SYGVNS. The ends were cut back, 3 bases at V and 9 bases at J, with 8 bases in the middle. CDR3 region: CASSEWDKAFF. The CDR3 DNA reads TGTGCCAGCAGTGAGTGGGACAAAGCTTTCTTT.

The V gene is TRBV28, the J gene TRBJ2-1; 11 bases match TRBD2. Germline trimming cut 5 bases from V and 10 bases from J; bases unmatched to any gene: 10. The germline gives CDR1 MDHEN, CDR2 SYDVKM. The CDR3 contains 15 residues. CDR3 DNA sequence: TGTGCCAGCAGTGGGGGGGCTAGCGGGAGGTTCGAGCAGTTCTTC. Amino acid sequence: CASSGGASGRFEQFF.

The table lists this clone with a count of one. V is TRBV19 and J is TRBJ2-3, with 7 bases identical to TRBD2. The germline CDR1 and CDR2 sequences are LNHDA and SQIVND (reference sequence). Trimming removed 4 bases from V and 3 bases from J; junction bases left unmatched: 4. There are 14 residues in the CDR3. The DNA of the CDR3 is TGTGCCAGTAGTAGGACTAGGAATACAGATACGCAGTATTTT. Translated: CASSRTRNTDTQYF.

The chain has TRBV9 and TRBJ1-2; 10 nucleotides align to TRBD1. Germline lookup yields CDR1 SGDLS and CDR2 YYNGEE. J was trimmed by 6 bases and V by 0 bases; bases with no gene match: 2. CDR3 size: 14 residues. The chain's CDR3 is CASSVVGTGDGYTF. In DNA, the CDR3 is TGTGCCAGCAGCGTAGTTGGGACAGGGGATGGCTACACCTTC. Based on the CDR3 plus reference TRBV9 and TRBJ1-2, the full variable domain is DSGVTQTPKHLITATGQRVTLRCSPRSGDLSVYWYQQSLDQGLQFLIQYYNGEERAKGNILERFSAQQFPDLHSELNLSSLELGDSALYFCASSVVGTGDGYTFGSGTRLTVV.

A few counts support this clone. V usage is TRBV7-8 and J usage is TRBJ1-3, with TRBD1 matching 8 bases. The CDR3 extends over 14 amino acids. With V trimmed by 6 bases and J by 3 bases, 4 bases remained unmatched. In germline, CDR1 is SGHVS, CDR2 FQNEAQ. CDR3 sequence reads: CASRSTGVGNTIYF. CDR3 coding DNA: TGTGCCAGCAGATCGACAGGGGTTGGAAACACCATATATTTT.

J is TRBJ2-2 and V is TRBV5-1, with 9 bases that match TRBD1. CDR1 and CDR2 (germline): SGHRS, YFSETQ. The CDR3 has 14 amino acids. Trimming at V came to 5 bases and at J to 5 bases, leaving 4 bases not matched to a gene. The CDR3 bases are TGCGCCAGCAGACCGACAGGGGGAACCGGGGAGCTGTTTTTT. It yields the protein CASRPTGGTGELFF.

The chain uses TRBV10-2 and TRBJ2-1, with 10 nucleotides matching TRBD2. The V gene's germline CDR1 is WSHSY and CDR2 SAAADI. This CDR3 has 15 residues. J lost 3 bases, V lost 6 bases, and 5 bases had no gene match. The CDR3 sequence: CASRLAGGGYNEQFF. CDR3 in DNA: TGCGCCAGCAGGTTAGCGGGAGGAGGCTACAATGAGCAGTTCTTC.

The V gene is TRBV7-2, the J gene TRBJ1-2, with a weak D call TRBD1 (6 bases). Germline V gene lookup returns CDR1 SGHTA and CDR2 FQGNSA. The length of the CDR3 is 14 residues. Between the trimmed V and J ends, which lost 1 base and 8 bases, there was a span of 14 bases. CDR3 region: CASSLVRGGQGYTF. DNA for the CDR3: TGTGCCAGCAGCTTAGTTCGGGGGGGGCAAGGCTACACCTTC. Supplemented by reference TRBV7-2 and TRBJ1-2, the full variable domain reads GAGVSQSPSNKVTEKGKDVELRCDPISGHTALYWYRQSLGQGLEFLIYFQGNSAPDKSGLPSDRFSAERTGGSVSTLTIQRTQQEDSAVYLCASSLVRGGQGYTFGSGTRLTVV.